The clone carrying this TCR beta chain was seen a handful of times. In the study's own analysis: The assay estimated nucleated cells by amplifying reference gene primers. Using immunoSEQ multiplex PCR, the repertoire was profiled, and TCRdb retains in-frame clones only, with some absent. V, J and clone size derive from that table, while D and trimming were established from the DNA sequence. Of roughly 250,000 clones detected, around 85% appear once; the ten largest clones hold 3% to 4%. This CDR3 comprises 13 residues. Per germline, CDR1 LGHDT and CDR2 YNNKEL (reference sequence). V gave up 6 bases and J gave up 6 bases; unmatched junction bases: 3. These data belong to a study of blood T cell repertoires in COVID-19. The overall study: Nucleic acid was either cDNA or gDNA, and it came from T cells, B-cell-depleted T cells, or PBMCs.

The chain combines TRBV3-1 (or the pseudogene TRBV3-2) with TRBJ1-3, with 9 bases aligning to TRBD1. Sequenced: peripheral blood. The TCR originated in a woman in her thirties or forties with active or convalescent COVID-19. CDR3 coding DNA: TGTGCCAGCAGGCAACAGGGGGCAAACACCATATATTTT. It is translated as CASRQQGANTIYF.